This T cell receptor beta chain came from a study of post-analysis software for immune sequencing data. Study at large: Disease courses included relapsing-remitting, secondary progressive and progressive-relapsing multiple sclerosis.

This clonotype was recorded a few times. Its antigen is still unknown. Study conclusions and caveats: Controls had lower frequencies than patients of five TRBV segments, which included TRBV5-6, TRBV5-1 and TRBV20-1. Multiple sclerosis patients had significantly lower normalized Chao1 diversity than controls.

The CDR3 has 14 amino acids. Looked up from germline, CDR1 is SGDLS and CDR2 is YYNGEE. Deletions cut 4 bases from V and 5 bases from J, with 15 bases between. The library was made from cDNA and included unique molecular identifiers. With about 0.95 to 11 million T cells as the source, approximately 450,000 cDNA molecules resulted. TCRdb reprocessed the PCR reads with MiXCR, giving one entry per CDR3 protein. The top ten clones hold around 10% of a sample with about half a million distinct CDR3 sequences, roughly 46% of them seen once. Sample: blood. The source of this sequence is a girl between 5 and 17 years old with multiple sclerosis. The rearrangement uses TRBV9 and TRBJ1-2; D call uncertain. The CDR3 is CASSPPPGPYGYTF. Here the CDR3 DNA reads TGTGCCAGCAGCCCCCCACCTGGCCCATATGGCTACACCTTC.